The T cell receptor (beta chain) under discussion was sequenced for a study of tumor-infiltrating lymphocytes in primary liver carcinoma. Blood RNA was derived from unsorted whole blood, and germline DNA was extracted too. A word on this clonotype: What it binds is unknown.

CDR1 SGHAT and CDR2 FQNNGV come from the germline V gene. V was trimmed by 3 bases and J by 5 bases, leaving 10 bases between them. This CDR3 is 13 amino acids long. Production of TCR beta cDNA used approximately 480 ng total RNA together with a constant-region primer. Three nested multiplex PCR rounds, a slightly modified ARM-PCR method, built the TCR beta libraries. The study ran its first two PCR rounds for approximately 10 cycles each, using TRBV1-TRBV30 forward primers and a C-beta reverse primer. MiXCR, run by TCRdb on the multiplex PCR reads, gives a single entry per CDR3 protein. The sample yields about 330,000 distinct CDR3 sequences, 65% seen once. Study-level points and caveats: With p = 0.039, the top-250-clone fraction in tumors significantly exceeded that in blood.

The source of this sequence is a man in his forties with primary liver carcinoma and hepatitis B virus infection. The rearrangement links TRBV11-2 to TRBJ1-1, with D perhaps TRBD1 (5 bases). The source material was peripheral blood. The CDR3 DNA sequence: TGTGCCAGCAGCTTCACGGGGCAAACTGAAGCTTTCTTT. Translation: CASSFTGQTEAFF.